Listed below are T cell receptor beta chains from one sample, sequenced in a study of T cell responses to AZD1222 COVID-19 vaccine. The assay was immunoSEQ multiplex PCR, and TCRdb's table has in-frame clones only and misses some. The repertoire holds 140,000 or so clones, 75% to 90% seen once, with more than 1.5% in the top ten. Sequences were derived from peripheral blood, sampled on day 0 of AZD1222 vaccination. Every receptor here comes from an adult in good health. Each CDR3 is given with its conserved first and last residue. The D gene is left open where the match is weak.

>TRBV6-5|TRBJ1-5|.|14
TGTGCCAGCAGTTCAACAGGGATAGGTCAGCCCCAGCATTTT
CASSSTGIGQPQHF
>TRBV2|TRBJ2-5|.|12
TGTGCCAGCAAGGAGGCCGGGGAGACCCAGTACTTC
CASKEAGETQYF
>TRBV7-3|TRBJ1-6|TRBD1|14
TGTGCCAGCAGCTACGGGACAGGGAATTCACCCCTCCACTTT
CASSYGTGNSPLHF
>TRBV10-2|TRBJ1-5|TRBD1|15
TGCGCCAGCAGTGAGCACAGGACAGGGAATCAGCCCCAGCATTTT
CASSEHRTGNQPQHF
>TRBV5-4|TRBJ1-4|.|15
TGTGCCAGCAGCTTGTTCGGAGCAACTAATGAAAAACTGTTTTTT
CASSLFGATNEKLFF
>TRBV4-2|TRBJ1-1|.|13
TGTGCCAGCAGCGGAACAGAGCACACTGAAGCTTTCTTT
CASSGTEHTEAFF
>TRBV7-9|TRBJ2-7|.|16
TGTGCCAGCAGCTTAGCGCTGGCGGGGGCCCTGGCGGGGCAGTACTTC
CASSLALAGALAGQYF
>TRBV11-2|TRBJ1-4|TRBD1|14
TGTGCCAGCAGCTTCGGGACAGGGAAGGAAAAACTGTTTTTT
CASSFGTGKEKLFF
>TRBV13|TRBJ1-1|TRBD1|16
TGTGCCAGCAGCTTACCACTGACAGGGGGTAACACTGAAGCTTTCTTT
CASSLPLTGGNTEAFF
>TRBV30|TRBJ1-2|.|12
TGTGCCTGGACCCGGACGGCCGAGGGCTACACCTTC
CAWTRTAEGYTF
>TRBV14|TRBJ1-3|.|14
TGTGCCAGCAGCCCCCTGGGCTCTGGAAACACCATATATTTT
CASSPLGSGNTIYF
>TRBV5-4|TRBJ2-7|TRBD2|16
TGTGCCAGCAGCCCGACTAGCGGGAGGAACTCCTACGAGCAGTACTTC
CASSPTSGRNSYEQYF
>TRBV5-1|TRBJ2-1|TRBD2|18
TGCGCCAGCAGCAAGGGACTAGCGGGGCCTAGCTCCTACAATGAGCAGTTCTTC
CASSKGLAGPSSYNEQFF
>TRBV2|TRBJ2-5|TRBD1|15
TGTGCCAGCACTAAGAAGCCGACAGGGCGGGAGACCCAGTACTTC
CASTKKPTGRETQYF
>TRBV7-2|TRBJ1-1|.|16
TGTGCCAGCAGCTTACTTTCTGGGGGTCGGGGCACTGAAGCTTTCTTT
CASSLLSGGRGTEAFF